This T cell receptor beta chain was observed in a study of identical twins. TCRdb called the 5' RACE reads again in MiXCR, with one record for every CDR3 protein. The sample records 400,000 to 500,000 distinct CDR3 sequences, less than 20% being singletons. General study results and limits: Modelling approaches yielded underestimates of out-of-frame TCR alpha sharing between monozygotic twins. The study found weaker excess twin sharing in beta out-of-frame sequences. Sequences that were out-of-frame, alpha and twin-shared displayed an excess of low generation probability. Cord blood beta clonotypes that were abundant carried fewer insertions, and memory repertoires showed no such trend.

CDR1 and CDR2 (germline): SGHKS, YYEKEE (reference sequence). The CDR3 loop spans 15 amino acids. The V and J ends lost 0 bases and 7 bases respectively, with 13 bases between them. In the case of this clonotype: The antigen is unknown.

The rearrangement joins TRBV5-5 to TRBJ1-4, with D perhaps TRBD1 (6 bases). Sequenced sample: naive T cells sorted from blood. The TCR was taken from a man aged 50-60 years in good health. The CDR3 DNA sequence: TGTGCCAGCAGCTTGGTAGGCCAGGGGAGTGAAAAACTGTTTTTT. It is translated as CASSLVGQGSEKLFF.